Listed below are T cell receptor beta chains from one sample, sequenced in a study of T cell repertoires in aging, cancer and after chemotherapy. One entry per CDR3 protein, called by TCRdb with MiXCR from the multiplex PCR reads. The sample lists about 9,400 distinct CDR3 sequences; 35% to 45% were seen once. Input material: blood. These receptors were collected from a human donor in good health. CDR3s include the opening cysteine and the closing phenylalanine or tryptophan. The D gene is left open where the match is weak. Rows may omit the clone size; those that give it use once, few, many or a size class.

CASSFGGAGNTIYF	TGTGCCAGCAGTTTTGGAGGGGCTGGAAACACCATATATTTT	TRBJ1-3	14	.	.	TRBV12-3/TRBV12-4
CASNLSGSHRETQYF	TGTGCCAGCAACCTTAGCGGGAGTCACCGGGAGACCCAGTACTTC	TRBJ2-5	15	.	TRBD2	TRBV12-3/TRBV12-4
CAWSRGVSGYTF	TGTGCCTGGAGCCGGGGGGTCAGTGGCTACACCTTC	TRBJ1-2	12	few	.	TRBV30
CASRSSNYGYTF	TGTGCCAGTAGGTCTTCTAACTATGGCTACACCTTC	TRBJ1-2	12	.	.	TRBV19
CATSDLRFGGADTQYF	TGTGCCACCAGTGATTTGAGGTTCGGGGGCGCAGATACGCAGTATTTT	TRBJ2-3	16	.	.	TRBV24-1
CATSARGALYEQFF	TGTGCCACCAGCGCTCGCGGCGCACTATATGAGCAGTTCTTC	TRBJ2-1	14	few	.	TRBV15
CAISDVGTGYGYTF	TGTGCCATCAGTGATGTAGGGACAGGGTATGGCTACACCTTC	TRBJ1-2	14	.	TRBD1	TRBV10-3
CSVYKRDSTNEAFF	TGCAGCGTCTACAAGCGGGACAGTACCAATGAAGCTTTCTTT	TRBJ1-1	14	few	TRBD1	TRBV29-1
CSVGTGGAYTEAFF	TGCAGCGTTGGGACCGGGGGCGCGTACACTGAAGCTTTCTTT	TRBJ1-1	14	.	.	TRBV29-1
CASSLAPRTGQPQHF	TGTGCCAGCAGTTTAGCGCCACGGACCGGGCAGCCCCAGCATTTT	TRBJ1-5	15	few	.	TRBV12-3/TRBV12-4
CASTAGASRGSGELFF	TGTGCCAGCACAGCGGGGGCCTCGCGGGGATCCGGGGAGCTGTTTTTT	TRBJ2-2	16	once	TRBD2	TRBV10-3
CASSNLGGAGTDTQYF	TGTGCCAGCAGTAACCTCGGGGGGGCCGGCACAGATACGCAGTATTTT	TRBJ2-3	16	few	TRBD2	TRBV6-6
CASSLGTHEQYF	TGTGCCAGCAGTTTGGGGACACACGAGCAGTACTTC	TRBJ2-7	12	.	.	TRBV12-3/TRBV12-4
CASSLTTGLGEQYF	TGTGCCAGCAGCTTAACGACGGGCCTGGGGGAGCAGTACTTC	TRBJ2-7	14	few	.	TRBV5-6
CSASRQGANEQFF	TGCAGTGCTAGTCGTCAGGGGGCGAATGAGCAGTTCTTC	TRBJ2-1	13	.	TRBD1	TRBV20-1
CASSPQYEPLHF	TGTGCCAGTAGTCCCCAATACGAGCCCCTCCACTTT	TRBJ1-6	12	few	.	TRBV19